A selection of T cell receptor beta chains follows, all from one sample in a study of blood T cell repertoires in COVID-19. Method: immunoSEQ multiplex PCR; TCRdb's copy keeps in-frame clones and lacks some. The repertoire holds 200,000 to 250,000 clones, with around 87% as singletons. The sequencing input was peripheral blood. Every receptor here comes from a woman aged 45-60 years with COVID-19, enrolled during active disease. The CDR3 runs from the conserved cysteine through the conserved F or W. D genes are given only for firm matches. The size field is filled for only some rows; it gives once, few, many or a size class.

j_gene,abundance,v_gene,d_gene,CDR3aa,CDR3nt
TRBJ2-3,NA,TRBV10-3,TRBD2,CAISEERGDTDTQYF,TGTGCCATCAGTGAAGAGCGGGGGGACACAGATACGCAGTATTTT
TRBJ2-7,NA,TRBV30,TRBD2,CAAKKPRGGAGEQYF,TGTGCCGCCAAGAAACCTCGCGGGGGGGCGGGGGAGCAGTACTTC
TRBJ2-1,NA,TRBV19,TRBD2,CASSPNGGTYNEQFF,TGTGCCAGTAGTCCCAACGGGGGGACCTACAATGAGCAGTTCTTC
TRBJ2-7,NA,TRBV14,TRBD1,CASSQVRIGSRDRTYEQYF,TGTGCCAGCAGCCAAGTCAGGATCGGCTCACGGGACAGGACGTACGAGCAGTACTTC
TRBJ2-3,NA,TRBV20-1,TRBD2,CSASASRGGGSGTQYF,TGCAGTGCTAGTGCCTCTCGTGGCGGGGGATCGGGTACGCAGTATTTT
TRBJ1-1,NA,TRBV5-1,NA,CASSLGPGLIGVNTEAFF,TGCGCCAGCAGCTTGGGTCCGGGGTTAATTGGGGTGAACACTGAAGCTTTCTTT
TRBJ2-1,NA,TRBV27,TRBD1,CASSSWDRGHYTYNEQFF,TGTGCCAGCAGTTCGTGGGACAGGGGGCATTATACCTACAATGAGCAGTTCTTC
TRBJ1-1,NA,TRBV10-2,NA,CASSERGYTEAFF,TGCGCCAGCAGTGAGAGAGGCTACACTGAAGCTTTCTTT
TRBJ2-7,NA,TRBV5-1,TRBD2,CASRPLPGLASEQYF,TGCGCCAGCAGACCACTACCGGGACTAGCCTCCGAGCAGTACTTC
TRBJ1-2,few,TRBV5-1,NA,CASSLEDGGGYTF,TGCGCCAGCAGCTTGGAGGATGGAGGAGGCTACACCTTC
TRBJ2-7,NA,TRBV4-3,TRBD1,CASSQKLQGAYEQYF,TGCGCCAGCAGCCAAAAACTACAGGGGGCCTACGAGCAGTACTTC
TRBJ1-1,NA,TRBV28,NA,CASSFSGAYRNEAFF,TGTGCCAGCAGTTTCTCTGGGGCTTACAGAAATGAAGCTTTCTTT
TRBJ1-1,NA,TRBV29-1,TRBD1,CSVVWVRGRSEAFF,TGCAGCGTTGTATGGGTGAGGGGGCGTAGTGAAGCTTTCTTT
TRBJ1-2,NA,TRBV7-2,NA,CASSLGRGGYGYTF,TGTGCCAGCAGCTTAGGCAGGGGAGGGTATGGCTACACCTTC
TRBJ2-6,NA,TRBV11-2,TRBD2,CASLRSGGSGANVLTF,TGTGCCAGCCTCCGCTCGGGGGGCTCTGGGGCCAACGTCCTGACTTTC
TRBJ1-2,NA,TRBV19,NA,CASSPVGDFPFYGYTF,TGTGCCAGTAGTCCAGTGGGCGATTTCCCCTTCTACGGCTACACCTTC
TRBJ1-2,NA,TRBV2,TRBD1,CASSEALKGQGNYGYTF,TGTGCCAGCAGTGAAGCGCTTAAGGGACAGGGGAACTATGGCTACACCTTC
TRBJ2-2,NA,TRBV5-1,TRBD2,CASSWASGGYTGELFF,TGCGCCAGCAGCTGGGCTAGCGGGGGTTACACCGGGGAGCTGTTTTTT
TRBJ2-3,NA,TRBV9,TRBD2,CASSVAAAGGGADTQYF,TGTGCCAGCAGCGTCGCCGCAGCGGGGGGAGGGGCAGATACGCAGTATTTT
TRBJ2-5,NA,TRBV7-6,TRBD2,CASSLDGTSGGTQYF,TGTGCCAGCAGCTTGGACGGGACTAGCGGGGGAACCCAGTACTTC
TRBJ2-3,NA,TRBV6-4,TRBD1,CASSRGRTDTQYF,TGTGCCAGCAGTAGGGGGCGGACAGATACGCAGTATTTT
TRBJ1-3,NA,TRBV6-5,NA,CASSYSPGVSGNTIYF,TGTGCCAGCAGTTACTCTCCCGGGGTATCTGGAAACACCATATATTTT
TRBJ2-7,NA,TRBV28,TRBD1,CASGGTGSGNEQYF,TGTGCCAGCGGGGGGACAGGGTCAGGAAACGAGCAGTACTTC
TRBJ2-1,NA,TRBV6-5,TRBD2,CASSLAGRNEQFF,TGTGCCAGCAGTTTAGCGGGGCGCAATGAGCAGTTCTTC
TRBJ1-4,NA,TRBV9,TRBD1,CASSPTGYEKLFF,TGTGCCAGCAGCCCGACAGGGTATGAAAAACTGTTTTTT
TRBJ2-1,NA,TRBV5-4,NA,CASSLKRQGSGLNEQFF,TGTGCCAGCAGCTTGAAAAGGCAGGGGTCTGGGTTGAATGAGCAGTTCTTC
TRBJ2-5,NA,TRBV4-1,NA,CASSQDLGLQETQYF,TGCGCCAGCAGCCAAGATCTTGGGCTCCAAGAGACCCAGTACTTC
TRBJ1-2,NA,TRBV9,NA,CASSPWEGSYGYTF,TGTGCCAGCAGCCCCTGGGAGGGGAGTTATGGCTACACCTTC
TRBJ2-2,NA,TRBV4-1,TRBD1,CAGQGGPNGELFF,TGCGCCGGACAGGGGGGCCCCAACGGGGAGCTGTTTTTT
TRBJ2-5,NA,TRBV27,TRBD2,CASSLGRGETQYF,TGTGCCAGCAGCCTCGGGAGGGGCGAGACCCAGTACTTC
TRBJ2-7,NA,TRBV5-6,NA,CASSFPGTYEQYF,TGTGCCAGCAGCTTCCCGGGTACCTACGAGCAGTACTTC
TRBJ2-2,NA,TRBV4-1,TRBD2,CASSQALAGGRTGELFF,TGCGCCAGCAGCCAAGCGTTAGCGGGGGGCCGGACCGGGGAGCTGTTTTTT
TRBJ2-3,NA,TRBV29-1,TRBD1,CSVEGTGLPDTQYF,TGCAGCGTTGAAGGGACAGGTCTGCCAGATACGCAGTATTTT
TRBJ1-5,NA,TRBV23-1,TRBD1,CASSQSDRDFHQPQHF,TGCGCCAGCAGTCAATCGGACAGGGATTTCCATCAGCCCCAGCATTTT
TRBJ2-7,NA,TRBV30,TRBD1,CAWGTGNYEQYF,TGTGCCTGGGGGACAGGAAACTACGAGCAGTACTTC